This TCR beta chain was profiled in a study of regulatory T cells in long-lasting Graves disease. This clonotype was picked up a small number of times. The time point denotes: newly diagnosed GD, antithyroid drugs for less than 3 months. PBMC RNA served as the TCR library source. Building of the TCR beta libraries involved iRepertoire HTBI primers and Arm-PCR of CDR3 regions. TCRdb called the multiplex PCR reads again in MiXCR, with one record for every CDR3 protein. The sample records hundreds of thousands of distinct CDR3 sequences, roughly 15% being singletons. With V trimmed by 6 bases and J by 10 bases, 20 bases remained unmatched. Germline V CDR1 and CDR2: LGHDT, YNNKEL (reference sequence). The CDR3 is 18 amino acids. These data also featured in a second study, about T cells in Graves' hyperthyroidism and ophthalmopathy. That publication notes: HTBI primers drove first-round RT-PCR of the TCR CDR3. Blood shared most expanded thyroid clonotypes above 0.001.

This sequence joins TRBV3-1 and TRBJ1-6; 8 bases match TRBD1. The starting material was peripheral blood mononuclear cells (PBMCs), obtained at new diagnosis, from a patient treated with antithyroid drugs. This receptor was obtained from a woman aged 25 to 45 with Graves disease. The CDR3 sequence is CASRQSRTTGDRGSPLHF. DNA of the CDR3: TGTGCCAGCAGGCAAAGCCGGACGACAGGGGACAGAGGATCACCCCTCCACTTT.